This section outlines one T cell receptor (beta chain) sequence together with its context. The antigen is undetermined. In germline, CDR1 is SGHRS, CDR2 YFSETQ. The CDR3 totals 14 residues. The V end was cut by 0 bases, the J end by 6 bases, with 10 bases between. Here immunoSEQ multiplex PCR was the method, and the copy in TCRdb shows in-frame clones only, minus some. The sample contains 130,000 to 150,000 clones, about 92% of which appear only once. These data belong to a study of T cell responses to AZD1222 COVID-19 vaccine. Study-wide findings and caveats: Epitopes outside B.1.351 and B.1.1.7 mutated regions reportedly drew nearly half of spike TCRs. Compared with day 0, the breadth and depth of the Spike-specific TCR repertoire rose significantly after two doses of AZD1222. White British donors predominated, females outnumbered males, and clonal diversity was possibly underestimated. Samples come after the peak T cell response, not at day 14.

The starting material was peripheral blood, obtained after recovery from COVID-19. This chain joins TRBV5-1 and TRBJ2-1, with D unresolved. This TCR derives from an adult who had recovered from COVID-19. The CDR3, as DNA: TGCGCCAGCAGCTTGGTAGGAGTCCTCAATGAGCAGTTCTTC. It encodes CASSLVGVLNEQFF.